One sample yielded the 14 T cell receptor beta chains listed below, sequenced in a study of tumor and adjacent non-tumor tissue in lung cancer. The template was RNA from unsorted bulk tissue. TCRbeta libraries were built with three rounds of nested PCR, modified from ARM-PCR. One entry per CDR3 protein results from TCRdb running MiXCR on the multiplex PCR reads. Of roughly 120,000 distinct CDR3 sequences listed, 75% were seen once; the top ten hold roughly 35%. The sequenced sample was lung tumor tissue. The receptors come from an older woman with non-small cell lung cancer.

As to this clonotype: Since a much larger clone is just one base distant, this may be a read error. The genes are TRBV20-1 and TRBJ1-2; 10 nucleotides agree with TRBD1. The CDR3 runs 13 residues. In germline, CDR1 is DFQATT, CDR2 SNEGSKA (reference sequence). J gave up 7 bases and V 5 bases, and 7 bases lay outside the gene matches. The CDR3 DNA reads TGCAGTGCTCATTCGGGACAGGGGATTGGCTACACCTTC. It specifies CSAHSGQGIGYTF.

Points on this clonotype: Its ends do not fully match the called genes, so a read error is possible. The gene calls are TRBV20-1 and TRBJ2-2, with a possible D match to TRBD2 (5 bases). The CDR3 totals 12 residues. Germline V gene sequence: CDR1 DFQATT, CDR2 SNEGSKA (reference sequence). In DNA form, the CDR3 reads TGCGGTGATAGATCGAACACCGGGGAGCTGCTTTTT. This gives the protein CGDRSNTGELLF.

For this clonotype: A much more abundant neighbour one base away suggests this may be a read error. V usage is TRBV5-5 and J usage is TRBJ2-3, with 7 bases identical to TRBD1. The CDR3 runs to 15 residues. Per germline, CDR1 SGHKS and CDR2 YYEKEE (reference sequence). The trim removed 5 bases at V and 3 bases at J, leaving 9 bases unmatched. The CDR3 here is CASRRGGRRTDTQYF. Here the CDR3 DNA reads TGTGCCAGCAGACGAGGGGGCCGACGTACAGATACGCAGTATTTT.

This clonotype was detected only a few times. The genes are TRBV5-1 and TRBJ1-2, with 7 bases that match TRBD1. CDR3 length: 14 residues. The V and J ends lost 4 bases and 4 bases, in that order; junction bases with no gene match: 7. In germline, CDR1 is SGHRS, CDR2 YFSETQ. As DNA, the CDR3 is TGCGCCAGCAGCCAATCGACAGGGACCTATGGCTACACCTTC. Encoded protein: CASSQSTGTYGYTF.

The rearrangement uses TRBV20-1 and TRBJ1-5; 7 bases match TRBD1. V shed 3 bases and J 4 bases; nucleotides not matched to a gene: 9. This CDR3 is 15 amino acids long. Germline CDR1 is DFQATT and CDR2 is SNEGSKA (reference sequence). CDR3 DNA: TGCAGTGCTAGTAGGGGGCAGCGCACTAATCAGCCCCAGCATTTT. Residues: CSASRGQRTNQPQHF.

Concerning this clonotype itself: The junction shows a germline mismatch at one end, possibly a read error. V gene TRBV28 combines with J gene TRBJ1-1, with 7 bases that match TRBD1. CDR3 size: 15 residues. Germline V CDR1 and CDR2: MDHEN, SYDVKM. For the CDR3, the DNA is TGTCCCAGCAGACCTACTGGGGGGCAGGGGGCTGAAGCTTTCTTT. Its protein is CPSRPTGGQGAEAFF.

This chain connects TRBV4-1 to TRBJ2-2; D unresolved. CDR1 is MGHRA, CDR2 YSYEKL, per germline. The CDR3 contains 14 residues. Trimming removed 1 base from V and 7 bases from J, with 10 bases in between. Written as DNA, the CDR3 is TGCGCCAGCAGCCAAGTCGGATTCGGCGGGGAGCTGTTTTTT. The encoded protein is CASSQVGFGGELFF.

Points on this clonotype: The conserved phenylalanine or tryptophan normally closing the CDR3 is absent here, so this likely arose from a read error. J is TRBJ1-1 and V is TRBV4-3; D unclear. This CDR3 spans 17 amino acids. In germline, CDR1 is LGHNA, CDR2 YSLEER. The ends were cut back, 3 bases at V and 4 bases at J, with 21 bases in the middle. The CDR3 nucleotides read TGCGCCAGCAGCCATGATCAAGGTTTGGCCTTGAGCACTGAAGCTTTCTCT. It codes for CASSHDQGLALSTEAFS.

This clonotype came up many times. This rearrangement joins TRBV6-2 or TRBV6-3 to TRBJ2-1, with TRBD1 identical over 8 bases. Germline values: CDR1 MNHEY, CDR2 SVGEGT. The CDR3 consists of 13 residues. The trim removed 4 bases at V and 10 bases at J, leaving 6 bases unmatched. In nucleotides, the CDR3 is TGTGCCAGCAGTTCCCAGGACAGGGAGGAGCAGTTCTTC. Amino acids: CASSSQDREEQFF.

To note about this clonotype: Compared with germline, one end of the junction differs, possibly owing to a read error. V gene TRBV12-3 or TRBV12-4 combines with J gene TRBJ2-3; TRBD1 or TRBD2 may be the D gene (5 bases each). The CDR3 runs 13 residues. CDR3 protein: CASKTEGTDMQYF. The CDR3 DNA sequence: TGTGCCAGCAAGACAGAGGGCACAGATATGCAGTATTTT.

This rearrangement joins TRBV11-2 to TRBJ1-5; D remains unclear. Germline CDR1 and CDR2: SGHAT and FQNNGV. The CDR3 sequence is 15 residues long. DNA for the CDR3: TGTTCTAGCAGCTTAGATCCAGCAGGTAATCAGCCCCAGCATTTT. Translated: CSSSLDPAGNQPQHF.

In regard to this clonotype: One end of the junction varies from germline; a read error may be responsible. The rearrangement joins TRBV6-2 or TRBV6-3 to TRBJ2-1; perhaps TRBD1 as D (6 bases). Germline V lookup: CDR1 MNHEY, CDR2 SVGEGT. This CDR3 is built from 14 residues. Here the CDR3 DNA reads TGTGCCAGTAGTTACGATTACAGGGACGCCGAGGAGTTCTTC. Protein sequence: CASSYDYRDAEEFF.

In the case of this clonotype: At one of its ends the junction is not consistent with the germline gene, which may arise from a read error. The rearrangement links TRBV6-6 to TRBJ2-1; D perhaps matches TRBD1 (7 bases). This CDR3 has 13 amino acids. The germline gives CDR1 MNHNY, CDR2 SVGAGI (reference sequence). For the CDR3, the DNA is TGTGCCAGCAGCAGGGGGGCTGACAATGAACAGTTCTTC. Its protein is CASSRGADNEQFF.

The chain is built from TRBV29-1 and TRBJ1-2, with a weak D call TRBD1 (5 bases). Germline V CDR1 and CDR2: SQVTM, ANQGSEA. The CDR3 is made up of 14 amino acids. V lost 7 bases to trimming and J lost 8 bases, with 23 bases between them. The CDR3 DNA reads as TGCAGCGCTTCACCGATAGGGGTTAAGGGAGGCTACACCTTC. This gives the protein CSASPIGVKGGYTF.